This paragraph covers one T cell receptor (beta chain) sequence. Clones were sequenced by immunoSEQ multiplex PCR, and TCRdb holds only the in-frame ones, with some missing. The sample has under 85,000 clones, 84% seen once; the top ten hold approximately 2.8%. This CDR3 is built from 13 residues. CDR1 and CDR2 (germline): SGHTA, FQGTGA. V lost 3 bases, J lost 8 bases, and 13 bases lay in between. The data are from a study of control samples from healthy donors and cancer patients. Sequenced: PBMCs. The TCR originated in a woman between 50 and 59 years old with lung cancer. The chain employs TRBV7-3 and TRBJ1-1; D gene unclear. The CDR3 protein is CASSFRTPPEAFF. Written as DNA, the CDR3 is TGTGCCAGCAGCTTCCGAACACCCCCCGAAGCTTTCTTT.